Below are 3 T cell receptor beta chains sequenced from a single sample in a study of blood T cell repertoires in COVID-19. TCRdb keeps only in-frame clones here, not all; method: immunoSEQ multiplex PCR. Among 110,000 to 150,000 clones listed, about nine tenths were seen once. Sequenced: PBMCs or T cells enriched from blood (not recorded which). All receptors derive from a man aged 45 to 65 who had recovered from COVID-19.

This chain joins TRBV14 and TRBJ2-1; D possibly corresponds to TRBD2 (6 bases). Trimming stripped 1 base from V and 2 bases from J, with 6 bases between. The CDR3 totals 14 residues. The V gene's germline CDR1 is SGHDN and CDR2 FVKESK. The CDR3 bases are TGTGCCAGCAGCCAAGCGGGGGCCTACAATGAGCAGTTCTTC. This codes for CASSQAGAYNEQFF.

The V and J genes are TRBV30 and TRBJ2-2; D is unresolved. Germline assignment: CDR1 GTSNPN and CDR2 SVGIG (reference sequence). This CDR3 comprises 12 residues. V dropped 4 bases and J dropped 6 bases, with 9 bases sitting between them. The CDR3 spells CAWTRSPGELFF. The CDR3 nucleotides read TGTGCCTGGACTCGGTCCCCCGGGGAGCTGTTTTTT. The whole variable domain, remainder taken from reference TRBV30 and TRBJ2-2, is SQTIHQWPATLVQPVGSPLSLECTVEGTSNPNLYWYRQAAGRGLQLLFYSVGIGQISSEVPQNLSASRPQDRQFILSSKKLLLSDSGFYLCAWTRSPGELFFGEGSRLTVL.

The chain has TRBV28 and TRBJ1-4, with 8 positions matching TRBD1. J gave up 8 bases and V 5 bases, and 10 bases lay outside the gene matches. Germline V lookup: CDR1 MDHEN, CDR2 SYDVKM. The CDR3 has 15 amino acids. CDR3 loop: CASSPSDRVREKLFF. CDR3 nucleotide sequence: TGTGCCAGCAGTCCTTCGGACAGGGTTCGGGAAAAACTGTTTTTT.